A selection of T cell receptor beta chains follows, all from one sample in a study of CD8+ T cells in alopecia areata. TCRdb's copy holds only in-frame clones and misses some; the assay was immunoSEQ multiplex PCR. The sample includes some 120,000 clones, 47% of them seen just once. Source material: NKG2D-low CD8+ T cells sorted from blood. These receptors were collected from a human donor with alopecia areata. Both conserved end residues are part of each CDR3. D genes are given only for firm matches. Expanded clones are given a class, and other clones once, few, many or no size at all.

v_gene	d_gene	j_gene	abundance	CDR3aa	CDR3nt
TRBV29-1	NA	TRBJ2-5	few	CSANPGGPQETQYF	TGCAGCGCAAATCCAGGGGGGCCTCAAGAGACCCAGTACTTC
TRBV29-1	TRBD2	TRBJ2-5	few	CSVDILAGVIETQYF	TGCAGCGTTGATATACTAGCGGGAGTTATAGAGACCCAGTACTTC
TRBV29-1	TRBD2	TRBJ2-1	NA	CSVGGLAGGPIYNEQFF	TGCAGCGTTGGGGGACTAGCGGGAGGGCCTATATACAATGAGCAGTTCTTC
TRBV4-1	NA	TRBJ2-5	NA	CASSQDPSGETQYF	TGCGCCAGCAGCCAAGATCCCAGCGGGGAGACCCAGTACTTC
TRBV13	NA	TRBJ2-5	once	CASSYPTAKETQYF	TGTGCCAGCAGCTACCCGACAGCTAAAGAGACCCAGTACTTC
TRBV2	NA	TRBJ1-2	few	CASSRFGGYTF	TGTGCCAGCAGTCGGTTTGGTGGCTACACCTTC
TRBV29-1	TRBD1	TRBJ2-1	NA	CSVENRGRYNEQFF	TGCAGCGTTGAAAACAGGGGAAGGTACAATGAGCAGTTCTTC
TRBV5-6	NA	TRBJ2-6	NA	CASSPLSGANVLTF	TGTGCCAGCAGCCCCCTATCTGGGGCCAACGTCCTGACTTTC
TRBV29-1	NA	TRBJ2-3	few	CTTLGTDTQYF	TGCACCACGTTGGGCACAGATACGCAGTATTTT
TRBV7-9	TRBD1	TRBJ2-5	few	CASSNRGETQYF	TGTGCCAGCAGCAACAGGGGAGAGACCCAGTACTTC
TRBV29-1	NA	TRBJ2-1	NA	CSVELAAYGEQFF	TGCAGCGTTGAGTTGGCAGCGTACGGTGAGCAGTTCTTC
TRBV27	TRBD2	TRBJ2-7	NA	CASSFTSGRAYEQYF	TGTGCCAGCAGTTTCACTAGCGGGAGGGCCTACGAGCAGTACTTC
TRBV7-9	NA	TRBJ2-7	NA	CASSPRGSYEQYF	TGTGCCAGCAGCCCACGGGGGTCCTACGAGCAGTACTTC
TRBV2	NA	TRBJ2-1	NA	CASSGFEQFF	TGTGCCAGCAGTGGTTTTGAGCAGTTCTTC
TRBV28	NA	TRBJ2-1	few	CASSRRTPRGEQFF	TGTGCCAGCAGTCGGAGGACCCCCCGAGGTGAGCAGTTCTTC
TRBV29-1	NA	TRBJ2-7	NA	CSVEEARGYEQYF	TGCAGCGTTGAAGAAGCCAGGGGTTACGAGCAGTACTTC
TRBV27	NA	TRBJ1-1	few	CASSDREDTEAFF	TGTGCCAGCAGTGACCGGGAAGATACTGAAGCTTTCTTT
TRBV5-6	NA	TRBJ2-5	NA	CASSLDWKETQYF	TGTGCCAGCAGCCTAGACTGGAAAGAGACCCAGTACTTC
TRBV5-4	NA	TRBJ2-1	once	CASSPEVGYNEQFF	TGTGCCAGCAGCCCGGAAGTGGGTTACAATGAGCAGTTCTTC
TRBV5-4	NA	TRBJ2-2	NA	CASSQGGANTGELFF	TGTGCCAGCTCGCAAGGGGGTGCGAACACCGGGGAGCTGTTTTTT
TRBV6-6	NA	TRBJ2-3	NA	CASTSGRDTQYF	TGTGCCAGCACCTCAGGGAGGGATACGCAGTATTTT
TRBV29-1	TRBD2	TRBJ2-1	few	CSVDERGDYNEQFF	TGCAGCGTTGATGAGCGGGGAGATTACAATGAGCAGTTCTTC
TRBV5-1	TRBD2	TRBJ2-1	once	CASSPGGYNEQFF	TGCGCCAGCAGCCCGGGGGGTTACAATGAGCAGTTCTTC
TRBV5-6	NA	TRBJ2-3	NA	CASRGVGDTQYF	TGTGCCAGCAGGGGCGTTGGAGATACGCAGTATTTT
TRBV5-6	TRBD1	TRBJ2-1	NA	CASSTTGMYEQFF	TGTGCCAGCAGCACGACAGGGATGTATGAGCAGTTCTTC
TRBV13	NA	TRBJ2-3	few	CASSARDTDTQYF	TGTGCCAGCAGCGCCAGGGATACAGATACGCAGTATTTT